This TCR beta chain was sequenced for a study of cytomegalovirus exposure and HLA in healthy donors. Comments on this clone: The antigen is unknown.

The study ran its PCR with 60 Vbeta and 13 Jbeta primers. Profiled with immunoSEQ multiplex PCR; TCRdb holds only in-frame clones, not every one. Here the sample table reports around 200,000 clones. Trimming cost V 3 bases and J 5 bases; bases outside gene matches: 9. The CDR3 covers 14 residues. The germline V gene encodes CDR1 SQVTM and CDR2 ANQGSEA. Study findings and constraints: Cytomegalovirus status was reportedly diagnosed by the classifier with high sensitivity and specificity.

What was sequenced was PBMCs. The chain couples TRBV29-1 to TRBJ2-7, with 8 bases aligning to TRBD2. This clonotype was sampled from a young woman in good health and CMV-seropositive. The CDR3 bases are TGCAGCGTTGAGCCGGGGGGGGCGACGAACGAGCAGTACTTC. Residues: CSVEPGGATNEQYF.